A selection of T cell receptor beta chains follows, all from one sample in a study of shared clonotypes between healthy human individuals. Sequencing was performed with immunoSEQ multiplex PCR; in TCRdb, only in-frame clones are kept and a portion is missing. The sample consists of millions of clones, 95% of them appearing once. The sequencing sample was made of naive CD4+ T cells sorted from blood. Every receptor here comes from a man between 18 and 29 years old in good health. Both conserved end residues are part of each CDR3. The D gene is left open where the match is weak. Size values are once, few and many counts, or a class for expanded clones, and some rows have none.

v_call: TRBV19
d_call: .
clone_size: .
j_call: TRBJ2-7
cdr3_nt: TGTGCCAGTAGCCGTCCTGGGGGATCCTCCTACGAGCAGTACTTC
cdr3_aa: CASSRPGGSSYEQYF

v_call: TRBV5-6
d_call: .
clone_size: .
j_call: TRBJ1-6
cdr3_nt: TGTGCCAGCAGCTTGAGGGGCGGTTATAATTCACCCCTCCACTTT
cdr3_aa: CASSLRGGYNSPLHF

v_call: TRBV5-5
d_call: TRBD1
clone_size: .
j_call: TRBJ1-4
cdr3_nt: TGTGCCAGCAGCTGGACAGGGGGCAGAGGGAGAGAAAAACTGTTTTTT
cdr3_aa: CASSWTGGRGREKLFF

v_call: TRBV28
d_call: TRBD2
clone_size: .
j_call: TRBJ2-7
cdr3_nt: TGTGCCAGCAGTTTCTACGGACTAGGACGCGAAAGGAGCTACGAGCAGTACTTC
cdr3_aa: CASSFYGLGRERSYEQYF

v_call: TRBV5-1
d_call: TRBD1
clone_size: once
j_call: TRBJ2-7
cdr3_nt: TGCGCCAGCAGCCCCCTGGGGACAGGGAGCCACGAGCAGTACTTC
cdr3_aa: CASSPLGTGSHEQYF

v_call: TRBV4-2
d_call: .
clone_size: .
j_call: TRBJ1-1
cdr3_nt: TGTGCCAGCAGCCAAGATGGGGTGAACACTGAAGCTTTCTTT
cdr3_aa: CASSQDGVNTEAFF

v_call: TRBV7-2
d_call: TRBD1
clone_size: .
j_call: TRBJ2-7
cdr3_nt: TGTGCCAGCAGCTCAGCGGACAGGGGAAGTAAGCAGTACTTC
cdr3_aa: CASSSADRGSKQYF

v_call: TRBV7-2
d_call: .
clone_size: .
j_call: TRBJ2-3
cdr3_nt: TGTGCCAGCACCAAGACCGCACAGATAACTAGCACAGATACGCAGTATTTT
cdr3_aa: CASTKTAQITSTDTQYF

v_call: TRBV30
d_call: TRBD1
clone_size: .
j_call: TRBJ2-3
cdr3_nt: TGTGCCTGGACCCCCGGGACAGGGTCTCCAGATACGCAGTATTTT
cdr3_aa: CAWTPGTGSPDTQYF

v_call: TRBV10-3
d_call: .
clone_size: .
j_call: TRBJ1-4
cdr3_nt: TGTGCCATCAGTGCAAATAATGAAAAACTGTTTTTT
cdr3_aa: CAISANNEKLFF

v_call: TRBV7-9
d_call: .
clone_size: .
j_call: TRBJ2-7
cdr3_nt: TGTGCCAGCACTCACGGACAGAGCTCCTACGAGCAGTACTTC
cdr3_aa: CASTHGQSSYEQYF

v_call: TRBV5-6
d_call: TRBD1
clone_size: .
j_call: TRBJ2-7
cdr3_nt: TGTGCCAGCAGCTTGGCGTCAGGGGGCCGGTACGAGCAGTACTTC
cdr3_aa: CASSLASGGRYEQYF

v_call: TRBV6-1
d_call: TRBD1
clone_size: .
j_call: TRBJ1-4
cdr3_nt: TGTGCCAGCACAAGGACAGGGGGGAATGAAAAACTGTTTTTT
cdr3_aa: CASTRTGGNEKLFF

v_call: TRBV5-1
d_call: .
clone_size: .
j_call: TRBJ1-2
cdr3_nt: TGCGCCAGCAGCTCGGACGGGGGCGACTATGGCTACACCTTC
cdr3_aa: CASSSDGGDYGYTF

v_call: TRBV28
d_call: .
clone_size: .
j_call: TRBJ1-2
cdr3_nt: TGTGCCAGCAAAACAGGGAACTATGGCTACACCTTC
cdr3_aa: CASKTGNYGYTF

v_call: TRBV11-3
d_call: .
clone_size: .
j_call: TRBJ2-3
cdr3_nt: TGTGCCAGCAGCTCTAGCCGGTGGGGCACAGATACGCAGTATTTT
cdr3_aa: CASSSSRWGTDTQYF

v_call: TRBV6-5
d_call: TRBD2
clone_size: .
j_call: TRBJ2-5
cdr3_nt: TGTGCCAGCACCGGACTAGCGGCGAAAGAGACCCAGTACTTC
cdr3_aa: CASTGLAAKETQYF

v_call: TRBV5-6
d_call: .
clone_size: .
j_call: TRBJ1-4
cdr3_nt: TGTGCCAGCAGCTTGGGCGGAGGGAACATTAATGAAAAACTGTTTTTT
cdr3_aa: CASSLGGGNINEKLFF

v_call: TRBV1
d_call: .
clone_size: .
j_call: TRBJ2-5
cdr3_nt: TGCACCAGCAGCCAAGGAGGCGGGGAGCGGGGGTTCCAAGAGACCCAGTACTTC
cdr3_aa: CTSSQGGGERGFQETQYF

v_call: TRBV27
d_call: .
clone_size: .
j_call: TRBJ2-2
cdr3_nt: TGTGCCAGCAGTTTATACAGGGAGGGTGTGGAGCTGTTTTTT
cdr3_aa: CASSLYREGVELFF

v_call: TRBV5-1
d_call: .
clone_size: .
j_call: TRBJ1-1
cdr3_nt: TGCGCCAGCAGCTTGGGGGGTGCCTTGAACACTGAAGCTTTCTTT
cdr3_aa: CASSLGGALNTEAFF

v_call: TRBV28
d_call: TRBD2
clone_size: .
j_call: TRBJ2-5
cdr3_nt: TGTGCCAGCAGTCTAAGCGGGGGGGCAGAGACCCAGTACTTC
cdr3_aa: CASSLSGGAETQYF

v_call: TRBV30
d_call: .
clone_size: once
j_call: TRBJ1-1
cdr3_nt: TGTGCCTGGAGTCCGGGTGGGGGGAACACTGAAGCTTTCTTT
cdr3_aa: CAWSPGGGNTEAFF

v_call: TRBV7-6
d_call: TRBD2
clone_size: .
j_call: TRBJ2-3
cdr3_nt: TGTGCCAGCAGCTTTCAAGCGGGAAGCACAGATACGCAGTATTTT
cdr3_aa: CASSFQAGSTDTQYF

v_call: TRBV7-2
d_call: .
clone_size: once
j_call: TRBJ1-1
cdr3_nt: TGTGCCAGCAGCCCCCCGGGAGCGTTGAACACTGAAGCTTTCTTT
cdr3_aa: CASSPPGALNTEAFF

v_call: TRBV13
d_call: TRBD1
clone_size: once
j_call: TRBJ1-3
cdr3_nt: TGTGCCAGCAGCTCCCGACAGGGCTCTGGAAACACCATATATTTT
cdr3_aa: CASSSRQGSGNTIYF

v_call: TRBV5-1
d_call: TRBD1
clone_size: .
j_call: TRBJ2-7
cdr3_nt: TGCGCCAGCAGCCTCCCCGGGACAGGCGAATACGAGCAGTACTTC
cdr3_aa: CASSLPGTGEYEQYF

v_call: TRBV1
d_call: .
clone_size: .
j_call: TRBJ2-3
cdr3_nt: TGCACCAGCAGCCAAGACCCGAAGGCCGGACTAGCGTTTTTAGGGACAGATACGCAGTATTTT
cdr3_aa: CTSSQDPKAGLAFLGTDTQYF

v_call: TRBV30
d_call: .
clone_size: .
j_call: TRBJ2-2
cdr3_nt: TGTGCCTGGATGGGTTACCTGAACACCGGGGAGCTGTTTTTT
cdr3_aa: CAWMGYLNTGELFF

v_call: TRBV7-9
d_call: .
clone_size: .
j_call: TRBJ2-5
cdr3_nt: TGTGCCAGCAGCTTTCTACGGGAGACCCAGTACTTC
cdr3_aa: CASSFLRETQYF

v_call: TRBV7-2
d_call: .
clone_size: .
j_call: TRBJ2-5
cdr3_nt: TGTGCCAGCAGCCTAGCCCTACGAACCCAGTACTTC
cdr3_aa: CASSLALRTQYF

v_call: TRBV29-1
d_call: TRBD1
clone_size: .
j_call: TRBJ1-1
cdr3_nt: TGCAGCGCCGAAGGGGGCAATCAGAAGCCCTTCTTT
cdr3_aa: CSAEGGNQKPFF

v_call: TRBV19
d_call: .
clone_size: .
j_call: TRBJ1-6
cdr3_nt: TGTGCCAGTAACCCGCGGGGGGGGTTTAATTCACCCCTCCACTTT
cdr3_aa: CASNPRGGFNSPLHF

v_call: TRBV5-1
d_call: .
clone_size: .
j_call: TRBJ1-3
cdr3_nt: TGCGCCAGCAGCTTGTTGGCTTCTGGAAACACCATATATTTT
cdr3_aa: CASSLLASGNTIYF

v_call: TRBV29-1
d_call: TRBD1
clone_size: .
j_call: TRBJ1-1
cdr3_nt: TGCAGCGTGACAGGGGTCGGTGAAGCTTTCTTT
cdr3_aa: CSVTGVGEAFF

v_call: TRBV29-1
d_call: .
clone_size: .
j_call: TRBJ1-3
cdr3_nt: TGCAGCGTTCGACAGGCATTCTCTGGAAACACCATATATTTT
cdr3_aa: CSVRQAFSGNTIYF

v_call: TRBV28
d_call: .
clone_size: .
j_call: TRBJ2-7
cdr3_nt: TGTGCCACAGAACGGGACGGAGCCTACGAGCAGTACTTC
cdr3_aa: CATERDGAYEQYF

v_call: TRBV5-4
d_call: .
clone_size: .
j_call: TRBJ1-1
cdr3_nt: TGTGCCAGCAGCTTACAGGCAGGGGACACTGAAGCTTTCTTT
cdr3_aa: CASSLQAGDTEAFF

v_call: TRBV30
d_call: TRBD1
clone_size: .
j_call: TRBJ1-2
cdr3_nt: TGTGCCTGGAGGGGAGGACAGGGGGCAAATCGCTATGGCTACACCTTC
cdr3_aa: CAWRGGQGANRYGYTF

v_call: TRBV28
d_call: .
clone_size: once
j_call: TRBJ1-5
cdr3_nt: TGTGCCAGCAGTTGGACTGGACGTCCCAATCAGCCCCAGCATTTT
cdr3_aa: CASSWTGRPNQPQHF

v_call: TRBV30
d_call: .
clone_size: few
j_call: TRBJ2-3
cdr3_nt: TGTGCCTGGAGTAAGGGTCACACAGATACGCAGTATTTT
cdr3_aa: CAWSKGHTDTQYF

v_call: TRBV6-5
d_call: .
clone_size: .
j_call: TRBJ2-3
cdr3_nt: TGTGCCAGCAGTTACGGGTATACGCAGTATTTT
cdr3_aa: CASSYGYTQYF

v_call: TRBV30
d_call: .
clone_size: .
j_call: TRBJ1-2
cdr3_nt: TGTGCCTGGAGTATCGCCTATGGCTACACCTTC
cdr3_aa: CAWSIAYGYTF

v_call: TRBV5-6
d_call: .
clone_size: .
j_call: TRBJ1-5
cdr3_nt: TGTGCCAGCAGCTTAGAAGCCCTCGGCAATCAGCCCCAGCATTTT
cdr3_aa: CASSLEALGNQPQHF

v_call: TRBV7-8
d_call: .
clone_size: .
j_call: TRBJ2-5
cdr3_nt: TGTGCCAGCAGCCCGCTCGGCGGGGAAGAGACCCAGTACTTC
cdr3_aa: CASSPLGGEETQYF

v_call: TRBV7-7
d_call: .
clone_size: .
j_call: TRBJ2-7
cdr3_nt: TGTGCTAGCAGATCCCCCAGGGGCGAGCAGTACTTC
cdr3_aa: CASRSPRGEQYF

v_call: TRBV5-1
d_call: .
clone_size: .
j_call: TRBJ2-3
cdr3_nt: TGCGCCAGCAGCTTGGAAGGCAGTTCCACAGATACGCAGTATTTT
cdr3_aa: CASSLEGSSTDTQYF

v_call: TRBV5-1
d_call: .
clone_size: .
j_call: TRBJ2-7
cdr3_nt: TGCGCCAGCAGCAGCACAGGGTCGACCTACGAGCAGTACTTC
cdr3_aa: CASSSTGSTYEQYF

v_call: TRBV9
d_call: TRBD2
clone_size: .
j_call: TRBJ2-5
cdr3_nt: TGTGCCAGCAACAAAGCACTCAATGCCGCTAGCGGGCAGGAGACCCAGTACTTC
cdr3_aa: CASNKALNAASGQETQYF

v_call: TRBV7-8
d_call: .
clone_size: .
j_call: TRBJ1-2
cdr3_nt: TGTGCCAGCAGCTTATTGCAGGGAAACTATGGCTACACCTTC
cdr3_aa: CASSLLQGNYGYTF

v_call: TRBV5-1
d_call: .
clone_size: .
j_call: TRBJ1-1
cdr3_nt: TGCGCCAGTCGGGGAACGAACACTGAAGCTTTCTTT
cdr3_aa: CASRGTNTEAFF

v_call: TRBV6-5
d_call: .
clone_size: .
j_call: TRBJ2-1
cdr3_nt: TGTGCCAGCAGTTACATGGCTAGCTCCTACAATGAGCAGTTCTTC
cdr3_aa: CASSYMASSYNEQFF

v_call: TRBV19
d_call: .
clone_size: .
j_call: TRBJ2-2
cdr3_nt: TGTGCCAGTAGTTCATTTCCAGGGGAGCTGTTTTTT
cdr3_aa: CASSSFPGELFF